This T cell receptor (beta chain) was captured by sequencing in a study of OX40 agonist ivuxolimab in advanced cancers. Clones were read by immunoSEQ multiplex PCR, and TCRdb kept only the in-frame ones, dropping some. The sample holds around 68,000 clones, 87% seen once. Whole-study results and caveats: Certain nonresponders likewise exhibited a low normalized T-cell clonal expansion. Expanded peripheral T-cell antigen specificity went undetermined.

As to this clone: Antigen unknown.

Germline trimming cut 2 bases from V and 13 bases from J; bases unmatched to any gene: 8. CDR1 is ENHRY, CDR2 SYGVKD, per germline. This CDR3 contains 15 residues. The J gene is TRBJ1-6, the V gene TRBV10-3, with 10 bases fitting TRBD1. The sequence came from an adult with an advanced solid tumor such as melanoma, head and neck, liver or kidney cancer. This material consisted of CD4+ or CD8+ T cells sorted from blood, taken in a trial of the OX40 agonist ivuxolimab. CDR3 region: CAISEDQTGGRPLHF. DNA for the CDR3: TGTGCCATCAGTGAGGATCAGACAGGGGGCCGGCCCCTCCACTTT.